This T cell receptor (beta chain) appears in the sequencing data of a study of shared clonotypes between healthy human individuals. The input for sorted-subset replicate PCRs was roughly 180 ng DNA, 25,000 to 35,000 T cell genomes. TCRdb's copy holds only in-frame clones and misses some; the assay was immunoSEQ multiplex PCR. The table records some 2,000,000 clones, roughly 95% of them present only once. V shed 1 base and J shed 2 bases, with 9 bases lying between them. The CDR3 consists of 14 residues. CDR1 and CDR2 from the germline V gene are SGHNT and YYREEE (reference sequence). This receptor was taken from a man between 18 and 29 years old in good health. Sequencing was performed on naive CD4+ T cells sorted from blood. Subset reported: CD45RA+ positively selected. This chain joins TRBV5-4 and TRBJ2-5; D gene uncertain. The CDR3, as DNA: TGTGCCAGCAGCTTGCAGGCGAGGCAAGAGACCCAGTACTTC. It specifies CASSLQARQETQYF.